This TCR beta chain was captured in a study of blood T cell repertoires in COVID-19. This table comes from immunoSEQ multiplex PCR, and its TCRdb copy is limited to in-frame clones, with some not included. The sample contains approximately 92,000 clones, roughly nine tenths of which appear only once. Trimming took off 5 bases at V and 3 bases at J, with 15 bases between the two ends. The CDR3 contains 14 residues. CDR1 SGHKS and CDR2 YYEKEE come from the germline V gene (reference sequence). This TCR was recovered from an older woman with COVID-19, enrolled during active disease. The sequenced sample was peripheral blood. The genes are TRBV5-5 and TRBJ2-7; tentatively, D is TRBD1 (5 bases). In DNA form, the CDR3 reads TGTGCCAGCAGTTTTGATGGACATGGCTACGAGCAGTACTTC. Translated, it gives CASSFDGHGYEQYF.